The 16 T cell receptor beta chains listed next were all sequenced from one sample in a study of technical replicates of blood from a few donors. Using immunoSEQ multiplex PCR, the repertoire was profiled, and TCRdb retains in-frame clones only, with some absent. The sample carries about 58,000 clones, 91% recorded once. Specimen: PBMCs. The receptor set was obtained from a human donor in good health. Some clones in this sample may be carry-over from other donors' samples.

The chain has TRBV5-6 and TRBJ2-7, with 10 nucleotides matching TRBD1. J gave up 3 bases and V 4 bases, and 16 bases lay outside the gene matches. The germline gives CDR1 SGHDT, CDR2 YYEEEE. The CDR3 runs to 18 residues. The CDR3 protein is CASSLMGGPGQGIYEQYF. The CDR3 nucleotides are TGTGCCAGCAGCCTCATGGGGGGTCCGGGACAGGGGATCTACGAGCAGTACTTC.

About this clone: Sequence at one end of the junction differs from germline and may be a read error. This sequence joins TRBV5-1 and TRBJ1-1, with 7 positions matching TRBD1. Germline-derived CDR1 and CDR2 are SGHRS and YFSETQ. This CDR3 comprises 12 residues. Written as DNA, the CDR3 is TGCGCCAGCAGCTCCCTGAACCGGGACAGTACCTTT. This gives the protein CASSSLNRDSTF.

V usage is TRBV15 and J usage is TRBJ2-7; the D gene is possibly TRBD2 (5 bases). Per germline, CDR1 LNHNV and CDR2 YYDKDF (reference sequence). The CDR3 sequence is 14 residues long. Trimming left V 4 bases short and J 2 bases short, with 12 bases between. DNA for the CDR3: TGTGCCACCAGCATTATGGACGGGACCTACGAGCAGTACTTC. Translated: CATSIMDGTYEQYF.

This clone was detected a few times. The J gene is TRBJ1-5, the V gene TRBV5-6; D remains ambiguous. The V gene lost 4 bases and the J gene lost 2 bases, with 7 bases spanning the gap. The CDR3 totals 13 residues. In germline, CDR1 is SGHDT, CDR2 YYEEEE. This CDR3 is CASSPEGNQPQHF. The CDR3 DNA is TGTGCCAGCAGCCCAGAAGGCAATCAGCCCCAGCATTTT.

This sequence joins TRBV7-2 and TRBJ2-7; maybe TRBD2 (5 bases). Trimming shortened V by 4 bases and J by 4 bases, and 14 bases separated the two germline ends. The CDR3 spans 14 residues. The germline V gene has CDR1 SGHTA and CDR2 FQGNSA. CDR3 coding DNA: TGTGCCAGCAGCTCCGAAGGGAGTGGATACGAGCAGTACTTC. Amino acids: CASSSEGSGYEQYF.

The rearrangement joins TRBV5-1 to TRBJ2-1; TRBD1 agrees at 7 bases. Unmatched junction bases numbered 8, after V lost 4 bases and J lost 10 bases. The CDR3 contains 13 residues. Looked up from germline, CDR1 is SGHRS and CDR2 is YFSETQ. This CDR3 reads CASSPRQGGEQFF. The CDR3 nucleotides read TGCGCCAGCAGCCCACGACAGGGTGGCGAGCAGTTCTTC. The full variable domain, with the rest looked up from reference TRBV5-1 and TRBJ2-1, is KAGVTQTPRYLIKTRGQQVTLSCSPISGHRSVSWYQQTPGQGLQFLFEYFSETQRNKGNFPGRFSGRQFSNSRSEMNVSTLELGDSALYLCASSPRQGGEQFFGPGTRLTVL.

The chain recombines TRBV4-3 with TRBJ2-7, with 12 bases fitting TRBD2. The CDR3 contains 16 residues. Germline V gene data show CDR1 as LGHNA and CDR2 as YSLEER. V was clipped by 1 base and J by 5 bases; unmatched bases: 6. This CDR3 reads CASSQGLAGDGHEQYF. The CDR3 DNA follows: TGCGCCAGCAGCCAAGGACTAGCGGGAGATGGCCACGAGCAGTACTTC.

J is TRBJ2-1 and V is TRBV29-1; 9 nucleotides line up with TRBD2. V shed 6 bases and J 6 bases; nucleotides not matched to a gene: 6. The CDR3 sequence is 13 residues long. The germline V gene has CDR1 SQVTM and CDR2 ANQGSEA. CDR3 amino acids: CSVLAGRVNEQFF. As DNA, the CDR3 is TGCAGCGTCCTAGCGGGGCGGGTCAATGAGCAGTTCTTC.

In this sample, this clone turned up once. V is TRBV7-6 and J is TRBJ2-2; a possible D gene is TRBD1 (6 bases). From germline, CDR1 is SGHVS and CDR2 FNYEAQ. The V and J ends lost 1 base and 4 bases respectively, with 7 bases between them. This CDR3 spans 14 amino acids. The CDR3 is CASSLDRVTGELFF. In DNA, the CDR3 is TGTGCCAGCAGCTTAGACAGGGTCACCGGGGAGCTGTTTTTT.

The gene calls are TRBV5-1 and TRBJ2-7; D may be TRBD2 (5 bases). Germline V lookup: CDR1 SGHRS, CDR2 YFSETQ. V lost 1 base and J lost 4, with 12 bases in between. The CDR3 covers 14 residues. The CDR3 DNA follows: TGCGCCAGCAGCTTGACGGCGGGCAAATACGAGCAGTACTTC. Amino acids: CASSLTAGKYEQYF. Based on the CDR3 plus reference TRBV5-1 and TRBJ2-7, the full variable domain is KAGVTQTPRYLIKTRGQQVTLSCSPISGHRSVSWYQQTPGQGLQFLFEYFSETQRNKGNFPGRFSGRQFSNSRSEMNVSTLELGDSALYLCASSLTAGKYEQYFGPGTRLTVT.

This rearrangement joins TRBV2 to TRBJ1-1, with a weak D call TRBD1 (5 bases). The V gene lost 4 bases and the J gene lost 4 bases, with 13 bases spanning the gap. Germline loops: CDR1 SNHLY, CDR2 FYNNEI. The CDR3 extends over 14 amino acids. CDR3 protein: CASSGQGLLTEAFF. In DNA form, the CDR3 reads TGTGCCAGCAGTGGCCAGGGCCTACTCACTGAAGCTTTCTTT. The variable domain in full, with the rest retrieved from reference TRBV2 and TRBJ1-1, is EPEVTQTPSHQVTQMGQEVILRCVPISNHLYFYWYRQILGQKVEFLVSFYNNEISEKSEIFDDQFSVERPDGSNFTLKIRSTKLEDSAMYFCASSGQGLLTEAFFGQGTRLTVV.

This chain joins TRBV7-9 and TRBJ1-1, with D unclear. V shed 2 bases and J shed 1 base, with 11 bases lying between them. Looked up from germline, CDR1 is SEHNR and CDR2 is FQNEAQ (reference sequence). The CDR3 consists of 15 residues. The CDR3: CASSLLSGSNTEAFF. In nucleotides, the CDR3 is TGTGCCAGCAGCTTACTTTCCGGTTCGAACACTGAAGCTTTCTTT. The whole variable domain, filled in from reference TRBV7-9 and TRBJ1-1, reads DTGVSQNPRHKITKRGQNVTFRCDPISEHNRLYWYRQTLGQGPEFLTYFQNEAQLEKSRLLSDRFSAERPKGSFSTLEIQRTEQGDSAMYLCASSLLSGSNTEAFFGQGTRLTVV.

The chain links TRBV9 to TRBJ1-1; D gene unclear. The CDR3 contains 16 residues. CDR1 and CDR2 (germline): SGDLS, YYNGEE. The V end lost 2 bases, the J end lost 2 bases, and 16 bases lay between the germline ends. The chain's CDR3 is CASSVGIEKFNTEAFF. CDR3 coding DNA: TGTGCCAGCAGCGTCGGGATTGAGAAATTTAACACTGAAGCTTTCTTT.

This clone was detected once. CDR3 residues: CASREQLAGVHEQYF. CDR3 nucleotide sequence: TGTGCCAGCAGGGAGCAACTAGCCGGAGTCCACGAGCAGTACTTC. The gene calls are TRBV2 and TRBJ2-7; tentative D call: TRBD2 (6 bases). The CDR3 has 15 residues. In germline, CDR1 is SNHLY, CDR2 FYNNEI. The V end lost 6 bases, the J end lost 5 bases, and 20 bases lay between the germline ends. The full variable domain, its missing parts supplied by reference TRBV2 and TRBJ2-7, is EPEVTQTPSHQVTQMGQEVILRCVPISNHLYFYWYRQILGQKVEFLVSFYNNEISEKSEIFDDQFSVERPDGSNFTLKIRSTKLEDSAMYFCASREQLAGVHEQYFGPGTRLTVT.

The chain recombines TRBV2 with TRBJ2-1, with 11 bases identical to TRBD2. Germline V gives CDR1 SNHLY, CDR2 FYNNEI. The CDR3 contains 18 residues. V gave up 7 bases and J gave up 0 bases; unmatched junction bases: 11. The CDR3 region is CASMLAGGYWGSYNEQFF. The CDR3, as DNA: TGTGCCAGCATGCTAGCGGGAGGTTATTGGGGCTCCTACAATGAGCAGTTCTTC.

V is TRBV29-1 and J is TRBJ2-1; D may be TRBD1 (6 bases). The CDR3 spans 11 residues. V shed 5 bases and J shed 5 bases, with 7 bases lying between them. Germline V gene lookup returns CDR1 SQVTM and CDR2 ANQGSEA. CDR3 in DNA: TGCAGCGTTCACAGGGACAATGAGCAGTTCTTC. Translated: CSVHRDNEQFF.